The 25 T cell receptor beta chains presented below share a single source sample, sequenced in a study of CD8 T cells in ankylosing spondylitis. TCRdb fed the 5' RACE reads into MiXCR, producing one record per CDR3 protein. The data show just over 300,000 distinct CDR3 sequences, less than 25% seen once. The sequencing sample was made of blood, either unsorted or a sorted T cell fraction (not recorded which). The source of these receptors is a female donor with ankylosing spondylitis or in good health (not recorded which).

This sequence joins TRBV7-9 and TRBJ2-4; 9 bases fit TRBD2. Trimming at V came to 5 bases and at J to 14 bases, leaving 10 bases not matched to a gene. Germline V gene data show CDR1 as SEHNR and CDR2 as FQNEAQ (reference sequence). This CDR3 is built from 13 residues. CDR3 in amino acids: CASSVTERGEEYF. The CDR3 region has the DNA TGTGCCAGCAGCGTCACGGAGCGGGGGGAAGAGTACTTC.

The sample holds a few counts of this clonotype. The chain recombines TRBV6-5 with TRBJ2-2; D gene uncertain. Germline CDR1 MNHEY, CDR2 SVGAGI. Trimming pared 2 bases from V and 3 bases from J, leaving 10 bases between. This CDR3 spans 15 amino acids. This CDR3 reads CASSYDRAYTGELFF. The DNA for the CDR3 is TGTGCCAGCAGTTACGATCGGGCTTACACCGGGGAGCTGTTTTTT.

The chain employs TRBV24-1 and TRBJ2-1; D gene ambiguous. The CDR3 is 12 residues long. The V gene lost 3 bases and the J gene lost 7 bases, with 6 bases spanning the gap. Germline lookup yields CDR1 KGHDR and CDR2 SFDVKD. Here the CDR3 reads CATSDTTNEQFF. The CDR3 DNA follows: TGTGCCACCAGTGATACTACAAATGAGCAGTTCTTC.

This clonotype was detected only a few times. The rearrangement uses TRBV4-3 and TRBJ2-2; D not certain. Germline CDR1 reads LGHNA; CDR2 reads YSLEER. CDR3 length equals 13 residues. Trimming pared 3 bases from V and 3 bases from J, leaving 5 bases between. CDR3 bases: TGCGCCAGCAGCCAGATCTACACCGGGGAGCTGTTTTTT. Protein: CASSQIYTGELFF.

This chain links TRBV20-1 with TRBJ2-1; a possible D gene is TRBD2 (5 bases). Germline values: CDR1 DFQATT, CDR2 SNEGSKA (reference sequence). V dropped 5 bases and J dropped 0 bases, with 17 bases sitting between them. The CDR3 sequence is 16 residues long. CDR3 in DNA: TGCAGTGCTTACCCCTTTAGCGTTAACTCCTACAATGAGCAGTTCTTC. It translates to CSAYPFSVNSYNEQFF.

The chain recombines TRBV11-2 with TRBJ2-1; D might be TRBD1 or TRBD2, each matching 6 bases. The CDR3 consists of 14 residues. V lost 5 bases and J 6 bases, leaving 14 bases between the germline ends. Germline V gene lookup returns CDR1 SGHAT and CDR2 FQNNGV. The CDR3 spells CASSLGGPGNEQFF. In DNA form, the CDR3 reads TGTGCCAGCAGCCTTGGGGGGCCCGGCAATGAGCAGTTCTTC.

This clonotype was seen more than once but under ten times. The rearrangement links TRBV20-1 to TRBJ1-3; D gene uncertain. This CDR3 spans 13 amino acids. V was pared by 5 bases and J by 6 bases, with 14 bases between. Germline values: CDR1 DFQATT, CDR2 SNEGSKA (reference sequence). The CDR3 sequence is CSALVGETNTIYF. Here the CDR3 DNA reads TGCAGTGCTCTGGTCGGGGAAACAAACACCATATATTTT.

The chain links TRBV19 to TRBJ2-1; possibly TRBD1 for D (6 bases). Germline V gene data show CDR1 as LNHDA and CDR2 as SQIVND (reference sequence). The CDR3 loop spans 16 amino acids. The ends were cut back, 5 bases at V and 6 bases at J, with 20 bases in the middle. The CDR3 sequence: CASSFGQTYDLNEQFF. The CDR3 region has the DNA TGTGCCAGTAGTTTCGGACAGACGTACGACCTCAATGAGCAGTTCTTC. The complete variable domain, with remaining parts taken from reference TRBV19 and TRBJ2-1, reads DGGITQSPKYLFRKEGQNVTLSCEQNLNHDAMYWYRQDPGQGLRLIYYSQIVNDFQKGDIAEGYSVSREKKESFPLTVTSAQKNPTAFYLCASSFGQTYDLNEQFFGPGTRLTVL.

This clonotype came up a few times. This chain connects TRBV11-1 to TRBJ1-3, with 7 bases identical to TRBD1. After removal of 6 bases from V and 1 base from J, the junction contained 15 bases not matched to a gene. The CDR3 has 18 amino acids. Germline CDR1 and CDR2: SGHAT and FQDESV (reference sequence). The CDR3 nucleotides read TGTGCCAGCAGTGCGCTCTTCACAGGGGCGCAATCTGGAAACACCATATATTTT. Residues: CASSALFTGAQSGNTIYF. The full variable domain, with the rest looked up from reference TRBV11-1 and TRBJ1-3, is EAEVAQSPRYKITEKSQAVAFWCDPISGHATLYWYRQILGQGPELLVQFQDESVVDDSQLPKDRFSAERLKGVDSTLKIQPAELGDSAMYLCASSALFTGAQSGNTIYFGEGSWLTVV.

This clonotype was seen a single time. V usage is TRBV7-9 and J usage is TRBJ2-5; D gene uncertain. The CDR3 runs to 15 residues. The V end lost 0 bases, the J end lost 5 bases, and 13 bases lay between the germline ends. The germline V gene has CDR1 SEHNR and CDR2 FQNEAQ (reference sequence). CDR3 residues: CASSLAQSRMETQYF. CDR3 sequence (DNA): TGTGCCAGCAGCTTAGCGCAATCTCGGATGGAGACCCAGTACTTC.

This clonotype was seen repeatedly, ten times or more. The chain combines TRBV12-3 or TRBV12-4 with TRBJ2-5; 7 nucleotides agree with TRBD2. The CDR3 length is 15 residues. J lost 3 bases, V lost 6 bases, and 10 bases had no gene match. This CDR3 reads CASSFRGTKEETQYF. CDR3 bases: TGTGCCAGCAGCTTTCGGGGGACTAAGGAAGAGACCCAGTACTTC.

The chain combines TRBV20-1 with TRBJ2-4, with D possibly TRBD2 on 6 matching bases. The germline V gene encodes CDR1 DFQATT and CDR2 SNEGSKA (reference sequence). The CDR3 is made up of 16 amino acids. The V and J ends lost 0 bases and 8 bases respectively, with 20 bases between them. The CDR3 sequence: CSARDPWTTGGDIQYF. CDR3 sequence (DNA): TGCAGTGCTAGAGATCCATGGACTACCGGTGGGGACATTCAGTACTTC.

This clonotype was seen a handful of times. This rearrangement joins TRBV6-1 to TRBJ1-4; possible D gene TRBD1, 6 bases. The ends were cut back, 8 bases at V and 4 bases at J, with 14 bases in the middle. The CDR3 covers 14 residues. Germline-derived CDR1 and CDR2 are MNHNS and SASEGT. CDR3 amino acids: CASGGQLFNEKLFF. The DNA for the CDR3 is TGTGCCAGCGGAGGACAGCTCTTTAATGAAAAACTGTTTTTT.

The rearrangement uses TRBV6-2 or TRBV6-3 and TRBJ2-1, with 7 nucleotides matching TRBD2. From germline, CDR1 is MNHEY and CDR2 SVGEGT. This CDR3 contains 16 residues. V gave up 6 bases and J gave up 0 bases; unmatched junction bases: 8. The CDR3 DNA follows: TGTGCCAGCAGCCCCCCGACTAGCCTCTCCTACAATGAGCAGTTCTTC. Amino acids: CASSPPTSLSYNEQFF.

J is TRBJ2-7 and V is TRBV10-1, with a possible D match to TRBD1 (7 bases). Germline values: CDR1 WNHNN, CDR2 SYGVQD (reference sequence). CDR3 length equals 15 residues. V shed 4 bases and J shed 3 bases, with 16 bases lying between them. The CDR3 is CASSGGRRGLYEQYF. CDR3 nucleotides: TGCGCCAGCAGTGGAGGAAGGAGGGGGCTCTACGAGCAGTACTTC.

This chain connects TRBV27 to TRBJ2-1; D may match TRBD1 or TRBD2 (5 bases each). V gave up 6 bases and J gave up 10 bases, with 19 bases separating them. The CDR3 spans 14 residues. Germline V CDR1 and CDR2: MNHEY, SMNVEV (reference sequence). The CDR3 DNA reads TGTGCCAGCAGATCGGGACCGATTTTCAGGGAGCAGTTCTTC. Protein: CASRSGPIFREQFF.

This clonotype was observed many times. V gene TRBV25-1 combines with J gene TRBJ2-1; either TRBD1 or TRBD2 may supply D (5 bases each). Germline V gene data show CDR1 as MGHDK and CDR2 as SYGVNS. Between the trimmed V and J ends, which lost 1 base and 0 bases, there was a span of 7 bases. The CDR3 has 15 residues. The DNA for the CDR3 is TGTGCCAGCAGTGAATCGGGGACCTCCTACAATGAGCAGTTCTTC. This sequence encodes CASSESGTSYNEQFF. Supplemented by reference TRBV25-1 and TRBJ2-1, the full variable domain reads EADIYQTPRYLVIGTGKKITLECSQTMGHDKMYWYQQDPGMELHLIHYSYGVNSTEKGDLSSESTVSRIRTEHFPLTLESARPSHTSQYLCASSESGTSYNEQFFGPGTRLTVL.

This clonotype was detected only a few times. The V and J genes are TRBV15 and TRBJ2-7; TRBD1 might be the D (6 bases). Germline V gene lookup returns CDR1 LNHNV and CDR2 YYDKDF (reference sequence). Trimming cost V 2 bases and J 5 bases, with 16 bases left between them. This CDR3 is built from 15 residues. The CDR3 nucleotides read TGTGCCACCAGCAGATACTCTAACAGGGCAGACGAGCAGTACTTC. It codes for CATSRYSNRADEQYF.

In this sample, this clonotype turned up many times. The CDR3 DNA follows: TGTGCCAGCATGATTGGGCCCACCGGGGAGCTGTTTTTT. It encodes CASMIGPTGELFF. The chain joins TRBV12-3 or TRBV12-4 to TRBJ2-2; D is unresolved. Trimming cost V 7 bases and J 4 bases, with 10 bases left between them. This CDR3 has 13 amino acids.

A remark on this clonotype: Mismatch with germline at one junction end may stem from a read error. The chain recombines TRBV20-1 with TRBJ2-1, with 12 bases that match TRBD2. CDR1 is DFQATT and CDR2 is SNEGSKA in the germline V gene (reference sequence). This CDR3 is built from 19 residues. CDR3 coding DNA: TGCAATGCTAGAGATAGTGCCCGGCTAGCGGGAGGGGGTAACAATGAGCAGTTCTTC. It codes for CNARDSARLAGGGNNEQFF.

The chain carries TRBV5-5 and TRBJ2-3, with D maybe TRBD1 (6 bases). Germline V gives CDR1 SGHKS, CDR2 YYEKEE (reference sequence). The CDR3 has 16 residues. Trimming removed 4 bases from V and 5 bases from J, with 20 bases in between. CDR3 residues: CASSPILTGWGDTQYF. In DNA form, the CDR3 reads TGTGCCAGCAGCCCAATTCTGACAGGTTGGGGAGATACGCAGTATTTT.

This clonotype was detected many times. The chain links TRBV11-3 to TRBJ1-1; maybe TRBD1 (6 bases). V was shortened by 2 bases and J by 5 bases, with 15 bases between the two germline ends. In germline, CDR1 is SGHNT, CDR2 YENEEA. This CDR3 comprises 15 residues. The DNA for the CDR3 is TGTGCCAGCAGCTTATCCGGCAGGGGCAGTACTGAAGCTTTCTTT. This gives the protein CASSLSGRGSTEAFF.

This chain uses TRBV9 with TRBJ1-3; no firm D call. The V and J ends lost 0 bases and 4 bases respectively, with 11 bases between them. CDR1 SGDLS and CDR2 YYNGEE come from the germline V gene. CDR3 size: 15 residues. The CDR3 nucleotides read TGTGCCAGCAGCGTAGGTGGAAGGGAAGGAAACACCATATATTTT. This codes for CASSVGGREGNTIYF.

In this sample, this clonotype turned up a few times. The rearrangement uses TRBV3-1 and TRBJ2-5; 10 positions match TRBD2. Trimming removed 1 base from V and 2 bases from J; junction bases left unmatched: 4. The CDR3 totals 16 residues. Germline V gene data show CDR1 as LGHDT and CDR2 as YNNKEL (reference sequence). The CDR3 loop reads CASSQVIAGGQETQYF. In DNA form, the CDR3 reads TGTGCCAGCAGCCAAGTAATAGCGGGGGGACAAGAGACCCAGTACTTC.

The J gene is TRBJ2-3, the V gene TRBV20-1; 8 nucleotides line up with TRBD2. CDR3 length: 15 amino acids. From germline, CDR1 is DFQATT and CDR2 SNEGSKA (reference sequence). The trim removed 5 bases at V and 6 bases at J, leaving 13 bases unmatched. CDR3 residues: CSAPPRRTSIDTQYF. CDR3 in DNA: TGCAGTGCTCCCCCGAGGAGGACTAGCATCGATACGCAGTATTTT.